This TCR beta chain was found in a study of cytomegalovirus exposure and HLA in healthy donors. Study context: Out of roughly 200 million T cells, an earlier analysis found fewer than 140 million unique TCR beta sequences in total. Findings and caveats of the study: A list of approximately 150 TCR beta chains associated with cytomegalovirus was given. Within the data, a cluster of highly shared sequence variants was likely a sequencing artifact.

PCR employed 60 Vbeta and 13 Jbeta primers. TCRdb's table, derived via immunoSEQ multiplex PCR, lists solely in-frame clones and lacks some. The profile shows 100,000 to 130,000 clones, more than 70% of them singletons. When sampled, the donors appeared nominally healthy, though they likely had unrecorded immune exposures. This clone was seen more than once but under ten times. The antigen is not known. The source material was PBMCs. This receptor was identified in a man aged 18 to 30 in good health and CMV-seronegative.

CDR3 region: CASSLAAGGARNTEAFF. The CDR3 DNA is TGTGCCAGCAGCTTGGCGGCAGGGGGCGCGAGGAACACTGAAGCTTTCTTT. The rearrangement joins TRBV5-8 to TRBJ1-1; 8 bases fit TRBD1. V lost 0 bases and J lost 1; bases outside the gene matches: 8. Germline V gives CDR1 SGHTS, CDR2 YDEGEE. This CDR3 spans 17 amino acids.